These T cell receptor beta chains were read from a single sample in a study of T cell responses to AZD1222 COVID-19 vaccine. Some clones are missing from TCRdb's copy, which holds only in-frame ones; the method was immunoSEQ multiplex PCR. This table has 120,000 to 150,000 clones, 88% appearing once. The sequencing here drew on peripheral blood, taken on day 0 of AZD1222 vaccination. The source is an adult in good health. Both conserved end residues are part of each CDR3. D genes are given only for firm matches. Expanded clones get a size class; other rows say once, few or many, or leave the size out.

v_gene: TRBV19; abundance: -; j_gene: TRBJ2-1; d_gene: TRBD2; CDR3aa: CASSNSLAGAAYNEQFF; CDR3nt: TGTGCCAGTAGTAATTCACTAGCGGGAGCCGCTTACAATGAGCAGTTCTTC
v_gene: TRBV18; abundance: -; j_gene: TRBJ1-2; d_gene: -; CDR3aa: CASRQLTVNYGYTF; CDR3nt: TGTGCCAGCCGACAACTGACAGTTAACTATGGCTACACCTTC
v_gene: TRBV24-1; abundance: -; j_gene: TRBJ2-3; d_gene: -; CDR3aa: CATSHLATDTQYF; CDR3nt: TGTGCCACCAGTCACCTAGCCACAGATACGCAGTATTTT
v_gene: TRBV4-3; abundance: once; j_gene: TRBJ2-3; d_gene: -; CDR3aa: CASSQGRASTDTQYF; CDR3nt: TGCGCCAGCAGCCAGGGACGGGCCTCCACAGATACGCAGTATTTT
v_gene: TRBV24-1; abundance: -; j_gene: TRBJ2-1; d_gene: TRBD2; CDR3aa: CATRASGPTNEQFF; CDR3nt: TGTGCCACCAGGGCTAGCGGTCCTACCAATGAGCAGTTCTTC
v_gene: TRBV6-5; abundance: many; j_gene: TRBJ1-2; d_gene: TRBD1; CDR3aa: CASRGTGFAGYTF; CDR3nt: TGTGCCAGCCGCGGGACAGGGTTTGCTGGCTACACCTTC
v_gene: TRBV30; abundance: -; j_gene: TRBJ1-5; d_gene: -; CDR3aa: CAWSAGANNQPQHF; CDR3nt: TGTGCCTGGAGTGCAGGGGCGAACAATCAGCCCCAGCATTTT
v_gene: TRBV5-6; abundance: -; j_gene: TRBJ1-1; d_gene: -; CDR3aa: CASSPGHTHTEAFF; CDR3nt: TGTGCCAGCAGCCCAGGACACACTCACACTGAAGCTTTCTTT
v_gene: TRBV6-2/TRBV6-3; abundance: -; j_gene: TRBJ1-5; d_gene: TRBD1; CDR3aa: CASSYDVRGQVTYSNQPQHF; CDR3nt: TGTGCCAGCAGTTACGACGTACGGGGACAGGTGACCTATAGCAATCAGCCCCAGCATTTT
v_gene: TRBV7-2; abundance: -; j_gene: TRBJ2-1; d_gene: -; CDR3aa: CASSLGSGSSYNEQFF; CDR3nt: TGTGCCAGCAGCTTAGGTTCGGGAAGCTCCTACAATGAGCAGTTCTTC
v_gene: TRBV4-1; abundance: -; j_gene: TRBJ2-7; d_gene: -; CDR3aa: CASSPGGRTERHKDYEQYF; CDR3nt: TGCGCCAGCAGCCCCGGAGGGAGAACGGAGCGCCACAAAGACTACGAGCAGTACTTC
v_gene: TRBV27; abundance: -; j_gene: TRBJ1-5; d_gene: TRBD1; CDR3aa: CASSPGTGHQPQHF; CDR3nt: TGTGCCAGCAGTCCAGGGACAGGTCATCAGCCCCAGCATTTT
v_gene: TRBV28; abundance: -; j_gene: TRBJ1-6; d_gene: -; CDR3aa: CASSLFKAGESPLHF; CDR3nt: TGTGCCAGCAGTTTATTTAAGGCAGGGGAATCACCCCTCCACTTT
v_gene: TRBV27; abundance: -; j_gene: TRBJ1-6; d_gene: TRBD1; CDR3aa: CASRTGANSPLHF; CDR3nt: TGTGCCAGCAGGACAGGGGCTAATTCACCCCTCCACTTT
v_gene: TRBV24-1; abundance: -; j_gene: TRBJ2-7; d_gene: -; CDR3aa: CATSDLTGLTYVTAYEQYF; CDR3nt: TGTGCCACCAGTGACCTGACAGGCCTGACATACGTAACTGCCTACGAGCAGTACTTC
v_gene: TRBV28; abundance: -; j_gene: TRBJ1-4; d_gene: -; CDR3aa: CASSLGYSGAGNEKLFF; CDR3nt: TGTGCCAGCAGTTTAGGGTATTCCGGGGCTGGAAATGAAAAACTGTTTTTT
v_gene: TRBV19; abundance: once; j_gene: TRBJ1-5; d_gene: TRBD1; CDR3aa: CASTQIGGGFDQPQHF; CDR3nt: TGTGCCAGTACCCAAATAGGAGGGGGCTTTGATCAGCCCCAGCATTTT
v_gene: TRBV7-2; abundance: once; j_gene: TRBJ2-5; d_gene: TRBD2; CDR3aa: CASSLEASGQETQYF; CDR3nt: TGTGCCAGCAGCTTAGAGGCTAGCGGGCAAGAGACCCAGTACTTC
v_gene: TRBV13; abundance: once; j_gene: TRBJ2-1; d_gene: -; CDR3aa: CASSPTPGPLRVNEQFF; CDR3nt: TGTGCCAGCAGCCCCACCCCGGGACCCCTGAGGGTCAATGAGCAGTTCTTC
v_gene: TRBV3-1/TRBV3-2; abundance: -; j_gene: TRBJ2-2; d_gene: -; CDR3aa: CASSLGVLNTGELFF; CDR3nt: TGTGCCAGCAGCCTAGGGGTTCTTAACACCGGGGAGCTGTTTTTT
v_gene: TRBV7-9; abundance: -; j_gene: TRBJ2-3; d_gene: -; CDR3aa: CASSFRAPSTDTQYF; CDR3nt: TGTGCCAGCAGCTTCCGAGCGCCTAGCACAGATACGCAGTATTTT
v_gene: TRBV3-1/TRBV3-2; abundance: -; j_gene: TRBJ2-5; d_gene: -; CDR3aa: CASSQFITGQETQYF; CDR3nt: TGTGCCAGCAGCCAATTCATCACTGGCCAAGAGACCCAGTACTTC
v_gene: TRBV4-3; abundance: -; j_gene: TRBJ2-1; d_gene: -; CDR3aa: CASSQDLQTPKATYNEQFF; CDR3nt: TGCGCCAGCAGCCAAGATCTTCAGACTCCTAAGGCTACCTACAATGAGCAGTTCTTC
v_gene: TRBV9; abundance: few; j_gene: TRBJ1-5; d_gene: -; CDR3aa: CASSVGGGGNQPQHF; CDR3nt: TGTGCCAGCAGCGTAGGGGGGGGCGGGAATCAGCCCCAGCATTTT
v_gene: TRBV7-7; abundance: -; j_gene: TRBJ2-1; d_gene: TRBD1; CDR3aa: CASSLATGGGNEQFF; CDR3nt: TGTGCCAGCAGCTTAGCGACAGGGGGAGGCAATGAGCAGTTCTTC
v_gene: TRBV7-8; abundance: -; j_gene: TRBJ1-2; d_gene: -; CDR3aa: CASSSQRSGGSGGYTF; CDR3nt: TGTGCCAGCAGCTCCCAACGATCGGGGGGTAGCGGGGGCTACACCTTC